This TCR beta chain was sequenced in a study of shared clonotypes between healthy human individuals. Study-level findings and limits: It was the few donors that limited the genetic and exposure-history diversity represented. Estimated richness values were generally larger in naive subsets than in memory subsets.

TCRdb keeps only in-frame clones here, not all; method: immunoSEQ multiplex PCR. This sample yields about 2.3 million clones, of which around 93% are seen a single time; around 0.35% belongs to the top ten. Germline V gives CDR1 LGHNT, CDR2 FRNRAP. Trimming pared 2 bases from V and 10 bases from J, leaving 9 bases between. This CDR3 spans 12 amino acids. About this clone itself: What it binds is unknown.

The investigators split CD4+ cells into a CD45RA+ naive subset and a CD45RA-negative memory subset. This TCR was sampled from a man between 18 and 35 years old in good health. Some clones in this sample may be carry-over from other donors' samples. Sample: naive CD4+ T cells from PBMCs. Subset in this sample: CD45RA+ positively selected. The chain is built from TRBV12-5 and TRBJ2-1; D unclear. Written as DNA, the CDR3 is TGTGCTAGTGGTTTGTATGGGTACGAGCAGTTCTTC. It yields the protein CASGLYGYEQFF. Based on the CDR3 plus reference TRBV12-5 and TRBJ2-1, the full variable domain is DARVTQTPRHKVTEMGQEVTMRCQPILGHNTVFWYRQTMMQGLELLAYFRNRAPLDDSGMPKDRFSAEMPDATLATLKIQPSEPRDSAVYFCASGLYGYEQFFGPGTRLTVL.